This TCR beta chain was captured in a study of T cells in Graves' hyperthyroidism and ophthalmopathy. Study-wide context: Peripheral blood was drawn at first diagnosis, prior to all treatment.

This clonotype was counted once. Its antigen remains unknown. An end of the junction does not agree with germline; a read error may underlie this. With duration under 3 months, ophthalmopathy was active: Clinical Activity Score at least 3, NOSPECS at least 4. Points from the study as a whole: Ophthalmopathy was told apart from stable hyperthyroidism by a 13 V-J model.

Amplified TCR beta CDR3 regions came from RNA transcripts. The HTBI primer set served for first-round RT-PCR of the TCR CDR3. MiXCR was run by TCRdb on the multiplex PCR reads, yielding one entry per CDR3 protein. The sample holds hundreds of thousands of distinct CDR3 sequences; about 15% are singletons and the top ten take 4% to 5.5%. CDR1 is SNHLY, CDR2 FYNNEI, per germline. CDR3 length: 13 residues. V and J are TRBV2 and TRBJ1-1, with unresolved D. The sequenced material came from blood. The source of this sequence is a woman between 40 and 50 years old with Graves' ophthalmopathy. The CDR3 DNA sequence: TGTGCCAGCAGTGGCCAGCTTAACACTGGAGCTTTCTTT. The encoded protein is CASSGQLNTGAFF.